These 14 T cell receptor beta chains share one sample of origin, sequenced in a study of response to subunit inactivated influenza vaccine. TCRdb reprocessed the RT-PCR reads via MiXCR and lists one record per CDR3 protein. The table records 650,000 to 800,000 distinct CDR3 sequences, 14% of them present only once. The sequenced sample was PBMCs from blood, obtained 14 days before vaccination. The receptors were gathered from a man aged 50-60 years who received an inactivated influenza vaccine.

This clonotype was detected ten times or more. The chain has TRBV9 and TRBJ2-7; 10 bases map to TRBD2. After removal of 3 bases from V and 2 bases from J, the junction contained 5 bases not matched to a gene. Germline loops: CDR1 SGDLS, CDR2 YYNGEE. This CDR3 has 15 residues. The CDR3 loop reads CASSEAGTSAYEQYF. CDR3 DNA: TGTGCCAGCAGCGAGGCCGGGACTAGCGCCTACGAGCAGTACTTC.

This rearrangement joins TRBV12-3 or TRBV12-4 to TRBJ1-6; D remains ambiguous. The CDR3 extends over 19 amino acids. V lost 0 bases and J lost 9, with 24 bases in between. The CDR3 bases are TGTGCCAGCAGTTTAGCGCGTCGGTTCGACATCGTAATAGGTTCACCCCTCCACTTT. This translates into CASSLARRFDIVIGSPLHF.

This clonotype occurred a few times. V and J are TRBV7-2 and TRBJ2-5, with D possibly TRBD1 on 5 matching bases. Trimming removed 4 bases from V and 2 bases from J, with 14 bases in between. The CDR3 is made up of 15 amino acids. CDR1 is SGHTA, CDR2 FQGNSA, per germline. The CDR3 nucleotides are TGTGCCAGCAGCTCGGACACCTTTCGTCAAGAGACCCAGTACTTC. Protein: CASSSDTFRQETQYF.

The chain employs TRBV11-2 and TRBJ2-7; 10 positions agree with TRBD2. J was trimmed by 5 bases and V by 4 bases; bases with no gene match: 20. CDR1 and CDR2 (germline): SGHAT, FQNNGV. This CDR3 contains 19 residues. CDR3 residues: CASSSRLAGYMRVFNEQYF. The CDR3 DNA sequence: TGTGCCAGCAGCTCGAGACTAGCGGGTTACATGCGGGTGTTCAACGAGCAGTACTTC.

V and J are TRBV9 and TRBJ2-3; 7 nucleotides line up with TRBD1. The junction had 9 bases not matched to a gene; V was cut back by 0 bases and J by 2 bases. This CDR3 region has 17 residues. Germline V gene sequence: CDR1 SGDLS, CDR2 YYNGEE. The CDR3 region is CASSVATGDIFTDTQYF. The CDR3 DNA reads TGTGCCAGCAGCGTAGCTACAGGGGATATATTCACAGATACGCAGTATTTT.

The chain combines TRBV10-2 with TRBJ1-4; D is ambiguous. Germline V gives CDR1 WSHSY, CDR2 SAAADI. This CDR3 region has 12 residues. V lost 6 bases and J lost 6, with 8 bases in between. The CDR3 is CASRKKDEKLFF. In DNA, the CDR3 is TGCGCCAGCAGGAAGAAGGATGAAAAACTGTTTTTT.

This clonotype was recorded a few times. The J gene is TRBJ1-5, the V gene TRBV12-3 or TRBV12-4; no clear D gene. V was clipped by 2 bases and J by 5 bases, with 7 bases between them. This CDR3 region has 13 residues. The CDR3 protein is CASSLQDYQPQHF. The DNA for the CDR3 is TGTGCCAGCAGTTTACAAGATTATCAGCCCCAGCATTTT.

Ten or more counts support this clonotype. The chain joins TRBV7-9 to TRBJ1-2, with a weak D call TRBD1 (5 bases). This CDR3 is built from 14 residues. Trimming left V 5 bases short and J 4 bases short, with 14 bases between. Germline values: CDR1 SEHNR, CDR2 FQNEAQ (reference sequence). Written as DNA, the CDR3 is TGTGCCAGCAGCGCATCCGGGACTCGCTATGGCTACACCTTC. It yields the protein CASSASGTRYGYTF.

The chain has TRBV15 and TRBJ2-5; D is unresolved. Germline lookup yields CDR1 LNHNV and CDR2 YYDKDF (reference sequence). The V end lost 3 bases, the J end lost 1 base, and 6 bases lay between the germline ends. This CDR3 spans 13 amino acids. CDR3 DNA: TGTGCCACCAGCAGGAGCCCCCAAGAGACCCAGTACTTC. This encodes CATSRSPQETQYF.

The gene calls are TRBV7-2 and TRBJ2-7, with D possibly being TRBD2 (6 bases). Germline CDR1 is SGHTA and CDR2 is FQGNSA. CDR3 size: 15 residues. V lost 6 bases, J lost 9 bases, and 24 bases lay in between. CDR3 residues: CASSSSGTGVMGQYF. For the CDR3, the DNA is TGTGCCAGCAGTTCGTCCGGGACGGGGGTCATGGGGCAGTACTTC.

The rearrangement links TRBV3-1 to TRBJ1-4; D uncertain. The CDR3 extends over 12 amino acids. Germline CDR1 and CDR2: LGHDT and YNNKEL (reference sequence). The ends were cut back, 1 base at V and 6 bases at J, with 3 bases in the middle. The CDR3 region is CASSQVYEKLFF. As DNA, the CDR3 is TGTGCCAGCAGCCAAGTTTATGAAAAACTGTTTTTT.

For this clonotype: One end of the junction varies from germline; a read error may be responsible. The chain uses TRBV13 and TRBJ2-2, with 15 bases that match TRBD2. Germline CDR1 reads PRHDT; CDR2 reads FYEKMQ (reference sequence). The CDR3 runs to 18 residues. The CDR3 loop reads CGSSSRTSGRANTGELFF. The CDR3 DNA reads as TGTGGCAGCAGCTCCCGGACTAGCGGGAGGGCGAACACCGGGGAGCTGTTTTTT.

This clonotype was detected only a few times. The rearrangement links TRBV11-2 to TRBJ1-4, with a possible D match to TRBD1 (6 bases). V was cut by 4 bases and J by 0 bases, with 12 bases left in between. In germline, CDR1 is SGHAT, CDR2 FQNNGV. CDR3 length equals 16 residues. The CDR3 is CASSSRGHATNEKLFF. DNA of the CDR3: TGTGCCAGCAGCTCCAGGGGACATGCAACTAATGAAAAACTGTTTTTT.

The chain recombines TRBV29-1 with TRBJ2-3; 16 nucleotides align to TRBD2. There are 20 residues in the CDR3. CDR1 SQVTM and CDR2 ANQGSEA come from the germline V gene. The trim removed 1 base at V and 3 bases at J, leaving 13 bases unmatched. Here the CDR3 DNA reads TGCAGCGTTGAAGGGGGACTAGCGGGAGGGAGGGGTTGGTTGACAGATACGCAGTATTTT. This gives the protein CSVEGGLAGGRGWLTDTQYF.